These T cell receptor beta chains were read from a single sample in a study of cytomegalovirus exposure and HLA in healthy donors. Clones were sequenced by immunoSEQ multiplex PCR, and TCRdb holds only the in-frame ones, with some missing. Of some 180,000 clones in the sample, about 81% were seen once. What was sequenced was PBMCs. The origin of the receptors is a woman aged 25-40 years in good health and CMV-seronegative. The CDR3 runs from the conserved cysteine through the conserved F or W. D genes are given only for firm matches. The listing skips clone size in some rows; elsewhere it reads once, few, many or a size class.

size	V	D	J	length	CDR3	DNA
.	TRBV5-6	.	TRBJ2-1	14	CASSRGVARGGQFF	TGTGCCAGCAGCCGTGGGGTCGCCAGAGGGGGGCAGTTCTTC
few	TRBV5-5	.	TRBJ1-5	15	CASSLAAGEGLPQHF	TGTGCCAGCAGCTTAGCTGCAGGGGAAGGTCTGCCCCAGCATTTT
.	TRBV27	.	TRBJ2-7	13	CASRTHTGLEQYF	TGTGCCAGCAGGACGCATACAGGGCTCGAGCAGTACTTC
few	TRBV30	.	TRBJ1-1	11	CAWSLRWEAFF	TGTGCCTGGAGTCTACGGTGGGAAGCTTTCTTT
.	TRBV7-9	TRBD1	TRBJ2-7	14	CASSFGQGNYEQYF	TGTGCCAGCAGCTTTGGACAGGGGAATTACGAGCAGTACTTC
.	TRBV29-1	TRBD1	TRBJ1-1	12	CSGRTGDTEAFF	TGCAGCGGCCGTACAGGGGACACTGAAGCTTTCTTT
.	TRBV28	.	TRBJ1-2	11	CASTRRGGYTF	TGTGCCAGCACGCGACGTGGAGGGTACACCTTC
.	TRBV30	TRBD1	TRBJ1-3	18	CAWSVGTGLLGYGNTIYF	TGTGCCTGGAGTGTCGGGACAGGGCTCCTGGGATACGGAAACACCATATATTTT
.	TRBV30	TRBD1	TRBJ1-2	15	CAWSVRTGAALWLHF	TGTGCCTGGAGTGTAAGAACAGGGGCTGCGCTATGGCTACACTTC
.	TRBV28	.	TRBJ1-6	15	CASSSGMGGFSPLHF	TGTGCCAGCAGCTCTGGGATGGGGGGGTTTTCACCCCTCCACTTT
.	TRBV19	.	TRBJ2-1	15	CASSMSDSAYNEQFF	TGTGCCAGTAGTATGTCGGACTCCGCCTACAATGAGCAGTTCTTC
.	TRBV7-8	.	TRBJ2-3	15	CASSLNRRDTDTQYF	TGTGCCAGCAGCTTGAACCGCCGGGACACAGATACGCAGTATTTT
.	TRBV6-1	.	TRBJ1-4	15	CASSAGREMDEKLFF	TGTGCCAGCAGCGCTGGACGGGAAATGGATGAAAAACTGTTTTTT
.	TRBV5-1	TRBD1	TRBJ1-1	17	CASSFLPGQGAKTEAFF	TGCGCCAGCAGCTTCCTCCCCGGACAGGGGGCCAAGACTGAAGCTTTCTTT
.	TRBV11-2	.	TRBJ2-6	18	CASSLRGGDSSGANVLTF	TGTGCCAGCAGCTTACGAGGGGGTGACAGCTCTGGGGCCAACGTCCTGACTTTC
.	TRBV13	TRBD1	TRBJ1-6	15	CASSQSTGGNSPLHF	TGTGCCAGCAGCCAATCCACAGGGGGGAATTCACCCCTCCACTTT
.	TRBV7-3	.	TRBJ1-1	15	CASSLRAVQGTEAFF	TGTGCCAGCAGCTTAAGGGCAGTCCAGGGGACTGAAGCTTTCTTT
.	TRBV6-6	.	TRBJ1-5	13	CASSLQQNQPQHF	TGTGCCAGCAGTTTACAGCAAAATCAGCCCCAGCATTTT
.	TRBV30	.	TRBJ2-3	13	CAWSRDSGGTQYF	TGTGCCTGGAGTCGTGATAGCGGAGGTACGCAGTATTTT
.	TRBV18	TRBD1	TRBJ1-1	15	CASSLGQGSNTEAFF	TGTGCCAGCTCACTGGGACAGGGTTCGAACACTGAAGCTTTCTTT
.	TRBV4-1	TRBD1	TRBJ1-5	16	CASSQDPGGRTQPQHF	TGCGCCAGCAGCCAAGATCCAGGGGGCAGAACTCAGCCCCAGCATTTT
.	TRBV2	.	TRBJ2-7	13	CASSESPTYEQYF	TGTGCCAGCAGTGAATCTCCCACATACGAGCAGTACTTC
.	TRBV29-1	TRBD2	TRBJ2-3	14	CSVGLAGGTDTQYF	TGCAGCGTTGGGCTAGCGGGGGGCACAGATACGCAGTATTTT
.	TRBV23-1	TRBD1	TRBJ2-1	18	CASSQSHKGQGALNEQFF	TGCGCCAGCAGTCAATCGCACAAGGGGCAGGGGGCGCTCAATGAGCAGTTCTTC
.	TRBV28	TRBD1	TRBJ1-2	13	CASTPGQFYGYTF	TGTGCCAGCACCCCGGGACAGTTCTATGGCTACACCTTC